A selection of T cell receptor beta chains follows, all from one sample in a study of response to subunit inactivated influenza vaccine. Using its own MiXCR run on the RT-PCR reads, TCRdb lists one record per CDR3 protein. In the table there are around 480,000 distinct CDR3 sequences, around 9.9% of which are singletons. The specimen was PBMCs from blood, collected more than 35 days after vaccination. The source is a man aged 45-60 years who received an inactivated influenza vaccine. Both conserved end residues are trimmed from each CDR3. Fields, in order: V gene, CDR3 protein.

TRBV5-6 | ASSWGTVFSGANVLT
TRBV3-1 | ASSRGGSRTGELF
TRBV20-1 | SAISGGMWETQY
TRBV9 | ASSPAPQAGNGEQF
TRBV6-5 | ASSYGQGWEAF
TRBV20-1 | SARVSGGVGEQY
TRBV7-2 | ASSLVTAAGELF
TRBV11-2 | ASSPAGGINTGELF
TRBV4-2 | ASSQGQVYTYEQY
TRBV18 | ASSPYLGRQGWGGANVLT
TRBV7-2 | ASSVDRIREQY
TRBV14 | ASSQVIQETQY
TRBV20-1 | SAPRGASWRGEQY
TRBV29-1 | SAASGAQETQY
TRBV12-3/TRBV12-4 | ATGDTGELF
TRBV6-1 | ASSTPLAGQPQH
TRBV7-8 | ASNRQGRANYGYT
TRBV12-3/TRBV12-4 | ASSWGSLGEDTGELF
TRBV7-2 | ASSQGQGGGEKLF
TRBV10-3 | AISGQNEQF
TRBV6-4 | ASSSDGDDTDTQY
TRBV6-1 | ASSEGTARELF
TRBV20-1 | SARAPGYNEQF
TRBV12-3/TRBV12-4 | GSSLLSLAGTLGNEQF
TRBV12-3/TRBV12-4 | ASSPWPGELF
TRBV20-1 | SARTLAAQETQY
TRBV11-3 | ASSSGAGDTQY
TRBV11-2 | ASSYRTGEDTQY
TRBV5-1 | ASRTGTKNPYT
TRBV6-5 | ASSYSPSGLETQY
TRBV20-1 | SARGWGSVETQY
TRBV5-6 | ASSLVRGTEETQY
TRBV29-1 | SVHGDRVLRLKETQY
TRBV12-3/TRBV12-4 | ASRKTGTSGYTGELF
TRBV6-2/TRBV6-3 | ASSRQDGWYEQY
TRBV7-9 | ASTLGGKINEQF
TRBV6-1 | ASSDPRELKHTGELF
TRBV6-5 | ASSYSWSAGAITDTQY
TRBV11-1 | ASSFALVPSGYNNEQF
TRBV20-1 | SARALGVGTDTQY
TRBV29-1 | SVLGSRYEQY
TRBV7-2 | ASSRTPPGFEQY
TRBV2 | ASTPGQGRTGELF
TRBV20-1 | SARDGAPDQF
TRBV4-2 | ASSQVGNSYEQY
TRBV5-4 | ASSLAGVGETQY